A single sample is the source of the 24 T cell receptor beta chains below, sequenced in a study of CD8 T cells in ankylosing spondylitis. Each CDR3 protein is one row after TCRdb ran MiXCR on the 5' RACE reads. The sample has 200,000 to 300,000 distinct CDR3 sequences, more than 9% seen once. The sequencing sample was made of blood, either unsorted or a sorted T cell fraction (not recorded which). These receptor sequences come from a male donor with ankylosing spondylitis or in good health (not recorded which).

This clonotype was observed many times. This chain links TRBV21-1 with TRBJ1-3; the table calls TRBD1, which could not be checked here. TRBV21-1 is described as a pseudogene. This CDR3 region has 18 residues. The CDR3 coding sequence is TGTGCCAGCCCCGGGAGGACTTTTAGGGGACCTTCTGGAAACACCATATATTTT. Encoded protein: CASPGRTFRGPSGNTIYF.

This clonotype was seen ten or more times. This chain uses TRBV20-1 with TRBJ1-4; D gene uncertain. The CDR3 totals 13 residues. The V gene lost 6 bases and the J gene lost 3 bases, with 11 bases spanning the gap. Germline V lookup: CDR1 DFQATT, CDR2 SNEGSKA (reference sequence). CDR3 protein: CSARRSPNEKLFF. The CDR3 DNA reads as TGCAGTGCCCGACGGAGCCCTAATGAAAAACTGTTTTTT.

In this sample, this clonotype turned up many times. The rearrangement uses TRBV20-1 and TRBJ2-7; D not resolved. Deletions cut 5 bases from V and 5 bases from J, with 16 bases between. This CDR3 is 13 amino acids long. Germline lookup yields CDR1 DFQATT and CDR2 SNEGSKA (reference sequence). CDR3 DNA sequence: TGCAGTGCTTGGGCGCAGAAGTTAAACGAGCAGTACTTC. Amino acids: CSAWAQKLNEQYF.

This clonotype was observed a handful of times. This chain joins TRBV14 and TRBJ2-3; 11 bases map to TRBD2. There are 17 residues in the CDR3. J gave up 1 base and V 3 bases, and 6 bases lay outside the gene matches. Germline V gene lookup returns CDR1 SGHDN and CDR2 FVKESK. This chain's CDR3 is CASSHGRLAGRTDTQYF. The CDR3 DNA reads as TGTGCCAGCAGCCACGGTAGACTAGCGGGACGCACAGATACGCAGTATTTT.

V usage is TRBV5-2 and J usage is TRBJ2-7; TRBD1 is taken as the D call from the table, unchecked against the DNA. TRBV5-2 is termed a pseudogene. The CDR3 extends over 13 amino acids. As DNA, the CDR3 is TGTGCCATGGGCTCCGGGCTCCCTGGGGGGCAGTACTTC. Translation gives CAMGSGLPGGQYF.

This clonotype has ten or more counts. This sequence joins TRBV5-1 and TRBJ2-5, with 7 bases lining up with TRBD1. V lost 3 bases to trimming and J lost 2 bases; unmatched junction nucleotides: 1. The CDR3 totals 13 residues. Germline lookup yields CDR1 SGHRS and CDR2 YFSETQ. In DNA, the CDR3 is TGCGCCAGCAGCTCGGGACAGCAAGAGACCCAGTACTTC. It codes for CASSSGQQETQYF.

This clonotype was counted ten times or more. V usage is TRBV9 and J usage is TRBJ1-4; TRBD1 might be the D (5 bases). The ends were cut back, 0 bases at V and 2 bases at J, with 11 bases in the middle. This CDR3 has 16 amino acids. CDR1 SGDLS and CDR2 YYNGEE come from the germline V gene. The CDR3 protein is CASSVGSRATNEKLFF. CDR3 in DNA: TGTGCCAGCAGCGTAGGGTCCAGGGCGACTAATGAAAAACTGTTTTTT. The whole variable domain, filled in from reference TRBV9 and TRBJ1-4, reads DSGVTQTPKHLITATGQRVTLRCSPRSGDLSVYWYQQSLDQGLQFLIQYYNGEERAKGNILERFSAQQFPDLHSELNLSSLELGDSALYFCASSVGSRATNEKLFFGSGTQLSVL.

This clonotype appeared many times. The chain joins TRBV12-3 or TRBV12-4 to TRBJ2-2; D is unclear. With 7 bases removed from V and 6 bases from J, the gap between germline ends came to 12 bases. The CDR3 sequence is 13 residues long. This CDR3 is CASTLGQSGELFF. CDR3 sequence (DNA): TGTGCCAGCACCCTAGGGCAGTCCGGGGAGCTGTTTTTT.

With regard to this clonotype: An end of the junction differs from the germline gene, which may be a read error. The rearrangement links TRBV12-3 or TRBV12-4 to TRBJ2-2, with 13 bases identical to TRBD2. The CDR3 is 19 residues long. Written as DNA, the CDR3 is TGTGCCTGCAGTCCGCCCGGGACTAGCGGGATGTGGAGCACCGGGGAGCTGTTTTTT. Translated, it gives CACSPPGTSGMWSTGELFF.

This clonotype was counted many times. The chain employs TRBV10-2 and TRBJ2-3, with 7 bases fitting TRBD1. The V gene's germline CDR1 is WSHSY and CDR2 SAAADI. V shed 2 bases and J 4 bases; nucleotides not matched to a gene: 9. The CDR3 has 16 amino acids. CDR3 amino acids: CASSEPKVQGADTQYF. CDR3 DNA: TGCGCCAGCAGTGAGCCCAAGGTTCAGGGGGCAGATACGCAGTATTTT.

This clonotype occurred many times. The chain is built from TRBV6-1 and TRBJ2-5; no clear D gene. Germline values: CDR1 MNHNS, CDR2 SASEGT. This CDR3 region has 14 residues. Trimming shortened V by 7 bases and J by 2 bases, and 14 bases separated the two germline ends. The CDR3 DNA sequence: TGTGCCAGCACCCAAGGAAGAGGACAAGAGACCCAGTACTTC. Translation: CASTQGRGQETQYF.

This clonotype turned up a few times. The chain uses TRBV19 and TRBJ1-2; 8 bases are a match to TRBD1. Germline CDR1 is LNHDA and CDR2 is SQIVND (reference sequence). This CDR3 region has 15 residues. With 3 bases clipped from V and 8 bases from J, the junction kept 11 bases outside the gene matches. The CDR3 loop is CASSISGQGRSGYTF. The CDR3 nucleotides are TGTGCCAGTAGTATCTCCGGACAGGGAAGAAGCGGCTACACCTTC.

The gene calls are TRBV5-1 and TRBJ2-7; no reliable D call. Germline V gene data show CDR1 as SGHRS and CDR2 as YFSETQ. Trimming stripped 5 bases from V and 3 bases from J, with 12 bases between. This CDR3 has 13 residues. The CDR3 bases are TGCGCCAGCAGTTATTCCGGCTTCTACGAGCAGTACTTC. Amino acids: CASSYSGFYEQYF.

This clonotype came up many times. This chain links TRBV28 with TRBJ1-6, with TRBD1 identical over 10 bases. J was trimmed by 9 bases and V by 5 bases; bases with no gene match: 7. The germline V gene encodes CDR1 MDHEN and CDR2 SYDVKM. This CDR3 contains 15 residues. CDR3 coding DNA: TGTGCCAGCAGTATGAGGACAGGGGGGGCTTCACCCCTCCACTTT. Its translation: CASSMRTGGASPLHF.

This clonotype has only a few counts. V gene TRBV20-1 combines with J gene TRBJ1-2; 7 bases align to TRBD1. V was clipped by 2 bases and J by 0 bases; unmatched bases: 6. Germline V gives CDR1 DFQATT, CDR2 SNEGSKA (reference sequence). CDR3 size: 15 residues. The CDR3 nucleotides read TGCAGTGCTAGACAACCGGGACAGTCTAACTATGGCTACACCTTC. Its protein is CSARQPGQSNYGYTF.

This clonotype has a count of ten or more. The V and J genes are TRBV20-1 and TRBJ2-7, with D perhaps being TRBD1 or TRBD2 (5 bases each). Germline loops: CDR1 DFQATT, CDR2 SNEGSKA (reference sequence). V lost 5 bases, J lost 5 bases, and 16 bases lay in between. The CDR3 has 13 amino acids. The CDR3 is CSARPLGTNEQYF. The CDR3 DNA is TGCAGTGCTCGCCCGTTGGGGACGAACGAGCAGTACTTC.

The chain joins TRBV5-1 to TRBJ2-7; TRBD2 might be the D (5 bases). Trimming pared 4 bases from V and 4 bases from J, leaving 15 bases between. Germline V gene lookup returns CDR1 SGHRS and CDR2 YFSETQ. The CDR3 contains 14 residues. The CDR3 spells CASSPAGGGYEQYF. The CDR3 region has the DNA TGCGCCAGCAGCCCCGCTGGAGGTGGGTACGAGCAGTACTTC.

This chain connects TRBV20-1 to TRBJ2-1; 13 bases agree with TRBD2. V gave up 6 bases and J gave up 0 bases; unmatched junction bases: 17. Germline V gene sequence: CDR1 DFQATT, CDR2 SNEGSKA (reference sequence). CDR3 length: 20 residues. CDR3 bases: TGCAGTGCCCGAGTGACAGCCGGGACTAGCGGGACCAGCTCCTACAATGAGCAGTTCTTC. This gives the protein CSARVTAGTSGTSSYNEQFF.

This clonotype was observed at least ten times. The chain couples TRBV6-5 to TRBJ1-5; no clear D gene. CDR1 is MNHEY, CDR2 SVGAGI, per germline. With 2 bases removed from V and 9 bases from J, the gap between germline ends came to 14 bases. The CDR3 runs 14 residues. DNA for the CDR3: TGTGCCAGCAGTTACGTGGAGGCCATCCCGCCCCAGCATTTT. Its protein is CASSYVEAIPPQHF.

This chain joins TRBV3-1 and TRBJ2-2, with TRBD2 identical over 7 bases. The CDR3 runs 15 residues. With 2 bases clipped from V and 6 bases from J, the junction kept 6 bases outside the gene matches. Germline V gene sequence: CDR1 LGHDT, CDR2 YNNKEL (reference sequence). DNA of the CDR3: TGTGCCAGCAGCCAATCAGCGGGGAGCCCCGGGGAGCTGTTTTTT. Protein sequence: CASSQSAGSPGELFF. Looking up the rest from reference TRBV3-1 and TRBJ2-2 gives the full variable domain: DTAVSQTPKYLVTQMGNDKSIKCEQNLGHDTMYWYKQDSKKFLKIMFSYNNKELIINETVPNRFSPKSPDKAHLNLHINSLELGDSAVYFCASSQSAGSPGELFFGEGSRLTVL.

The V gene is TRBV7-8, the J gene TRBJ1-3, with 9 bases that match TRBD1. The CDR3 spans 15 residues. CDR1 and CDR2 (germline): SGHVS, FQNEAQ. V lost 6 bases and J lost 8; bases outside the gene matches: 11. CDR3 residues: CASSRPRDRDHTIYF. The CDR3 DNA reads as TGTGCCAGCAGTCGACCCCGGGACAGGGATCACACCATATATTTT.

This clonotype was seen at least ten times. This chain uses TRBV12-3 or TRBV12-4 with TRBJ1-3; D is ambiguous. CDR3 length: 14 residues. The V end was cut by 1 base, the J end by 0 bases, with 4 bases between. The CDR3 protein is CASSLDNSGNTIYF. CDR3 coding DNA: TGTGCCAGCAGTTTAGACAACTCTGGAAACACCATATATTTT.

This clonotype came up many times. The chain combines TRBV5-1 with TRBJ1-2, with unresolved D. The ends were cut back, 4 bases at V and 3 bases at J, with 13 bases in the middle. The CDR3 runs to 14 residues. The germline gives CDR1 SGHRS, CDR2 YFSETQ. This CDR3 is CASSRNRGDYGYTF. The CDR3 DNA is TGCGCCAGCAGCCGGAACCGGGGAGACTATGGCTACACCTTC.

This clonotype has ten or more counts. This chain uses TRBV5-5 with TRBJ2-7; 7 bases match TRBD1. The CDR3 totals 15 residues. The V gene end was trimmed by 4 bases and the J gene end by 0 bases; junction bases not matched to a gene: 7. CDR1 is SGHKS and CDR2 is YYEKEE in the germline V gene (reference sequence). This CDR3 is CASSIKTGLSYEQYF. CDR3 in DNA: TGTGCCAGCAGCATAAAGACAGGGCTCTCCTACGAGCAGTACTTC.